What follows are 4 T cell receptor beta chains derived from one specimen sequenced in a study of T cell clones after liver transplantation. Assay used: immunoSEQ multiplex PCR; TCRdb lists only in-frame clones, some missing. The repertoire holds roughly 120,000 clones, 90% seen once, with roughly 0.8% in the top ten. Material: CD4+ T cells from blood, obtained 12 months after liver transplant. These receptors were taken from a human patient who received a liver transplant. Some T cells may be provided by the graft donor.

This clone was seen a few times. The chain joins TRBV5-1 to TRBJ1-1, with D uncertain. CDR1 SGHRS and CDR2 YFSETQ come from the germline V gene. CDR3 length equals 13 residues. V was pared by 1 base and J by 3 bases, with 7 bases between. The CDR3 DNA sequence: TGCGCCAGCAGCTTGATCCGCCACACTGAAGCTTTCTTT. This encodes CASSLIRHTEAFF.

In this sample, this clone turned up once. V usage is TRBV27 and J usage is TRBJ2-7; 7 positions match TRBD1. J lost 1 base, V lost 5 bases, and 5 bases had no gene match. This CDR3 region has 14 residues. Germline V gene data show CDR1 as MNHEY and CDR2 as SMNVEV (reference sequence). The CDR3 reads CASSTRGMSYEQYF. In DNA form, the CDR3 reads TGTGCCAGCAGTACCAGGGGGATGTCCTACGAGCAGTACTTC.

This rearrangement joins TRBV21-1 to TRBJ2-1; TRBD2, the D gene given by the table, was not confirmed from the DNA. TRBV21-1 is reported as a pseudogene. CDR3 size: 15 residues. CDR3 sequence (DNA): TGTGCCAGCAGCAAGCCGGGACTAGCGTATAGTGAGCAGTTCTTC. This gives the protein CASSKPGLAYSEQFF.

About this clone: This sample includes further DNA sequences coding for the same CDR3. V is TRBV5-6 and J is TRBJ2-5, with TRBD1 matching 8 bases. CDR3 length: 14 amino acids. Germline V gene data show CDR1 as SGHDT and CDR2 as YYEEEE. Unmatched junction bases numbered 2, after V lost 3 bases and J lost 1 base. The CDR3: CASSSGQGQETQYF. For the CDR3, the DNA is TGTGCCAGCAGCTCCGGACAGGGCCAAGAGACCCAGTACTTC.